Each of the 22 T cell receptor beta chains below was sequenced from the same sample in a study of blood T cell repertoires in COVID-19. Profiling relied on immunoSEQ multiplex PCR, and the TCRdb table lists in-frame clones only, not all of them. The sample comprises about 52,000 clones, roughly 90% of which are singletons, and roughly 10% rests with the top ten. Sequences were obtained from peripheral blood. The source of these receptors is an older man with active or convalescent COVID-19.

The chain recombines TRBV7-9 with TRBJ1-2, with 10 nucleotides matching TRBD1. Looked up from germline, CDR1 is SEHNR and CDR2 is FQNEAQ (reference sequence). The CDR3 totals 14 residues. With V trimmed by 5 bases and J by 3 bases, 3 bases remained unmatched. CDR3 bases: TGTGCCAGCAGCCCGACAGGGGGCGACTATGGCTACACCTTC. Amino acid sequence: CASSPTGGDYGYTF.

The chain links TRBV19 to TRBJ1-2; D is possibly TRBD1 (5 bases). This CDR3 comprises 13 residues. Trimming pared 3 bases from V and 8 bases from J, leaving 13 bases between. Germline V gene data show CDR1 as LNHDA and CDR2 as SQIVND (reference sequence). CDR3 nucleotide sequence: TGTGCCAGTAGTATCGGCAGGGTTAGAGGCTACACCTTC. Its translation is CASSIGRVRGYTF.

V is TRBV6-2 or TRBV6-3 and J is TRBJ2-6; D gene uncertain. Per the germline V gene, CDR1 is MNHEY and CDR2 is SVGEGT. The V end lost 5 bases, the J end lost 1 base, and 9 bases lay between the germline ends. This CDR3 is 15 amino acids long. CDR3 region: CASSVFSSGANVLTF. The DNA of the CDR3 is TGTGCCAGCAGTGTCTTTTCGTCTGGGGCCAACGTCCTGACTTTC.

The table lists this clone with a few counts. The CDR3 DNA sequence: TGTGCCAGCAGCTTAGCGCTACTCCAGGCCAGAATTTGGGACGAGCAGTACTTC. It translates to CASSLALLQARIWDEQYF. The chain links TRBV7-8 to TRBJ2-7, with unresolved D. Per the germline V gene, CDR1 is SGHVS and CDR2 is FQNEAQ. The CDR3 extends over 18 amino acids. The V end was cut by 0 bases, the J end by 5 bases, with 23 bases between.

The V and J genes are TRBV18 and TRBJ2-1; a possible D gene is TRBD2 (5 bases). CDR3 length: 15 residues. V shed 6 bases and J shed 0 bases, with 12 bases lying between them. Germline assignment: CDR1 KGHSH and CDR2 LQKENI. The CDR3 here is CASSIGVRSYNEQFF. CDR3 nucleotides: TGTGCCAGCTCTATCGGGGTGCGCTCCTACAATGAGCAGTTCTTC.

This sequence joins TRBV5-1 and TRBJ2-2, with a tentative D call TRBD2 (7 bases). V was clipped by 6 bases and J by 4 bases, with 19 bases between them. Germline values: CDR1 SGHRS, CDR2 YFSETQ. This CDR3 is built from 16 residues. CDR3 protein: CASTPKTGGGTGELFF. The CDR3 nucleotides read TGCGCCAGCACCCCGAAAACGGGGGGCGGCACCGGGGAGCTGTTTTTT.

The chain uses TRBV18 and TRBJ1-3, with 8 nucleotides matching TRBD1. Trimming removed 8 bases from V and 4 bases from J; junction bases left unmatched: 10. This CDR3 has 15 amino acids. Per germline, CDR1 KGHSH and CDR2 LQKENI. The CDR3 loop is CASPDQGASGNTIYF. The CDR3 DNA sequence: TGTGCCAGCCCCGACCAGGGGGCTAGCGGAAACACCATATATTTT.

The V gene is TRBV19, the J gene TRBJ2-7, with 7 nucleotides matching TRBD2. The CDR3 length is 14 residues. V lost 7 bases to trimming and J lost 3 bases; unmatched junction nucleotides: 9. Germline CDR1 is LNHDA and CDR2 is SQIVND (reference sequence). CDR3 DNA sequence: TGTGCCAGTAACCCGGGGGGATTATTCTACGAGCAGTACTTC. Amino acids: CASNPGGLFYEQYF.

This clone was detected a few times. The V call is TRBV28, the J call TRBJ1-5, with a tentative D call TRBD1 (5 bases). This CDR3 is built from 12 residues. V was trimmed by 6 bases and J by 7 bases, leaving 10 bases between them. Germline CDR1 and CDR2: MDHEN and SYDVKM. The CDR3 spells CASRSGVQPQHF. In DNA, the CDR3 is TGTGCCAGCAGGTCGGGGGTGCAGCCCCAGCATTTT.

CDR3 residues: CASSGAGEYSPLHF. DNA of the CDR3: TGTGCCAGCAGTGGGGCGGGGGAGTACTCACCCCTCCACTTT. The chain carries TRBV5-4 and TRBJ1-6; a weak D match, TRBD1 (5 bases). The germline V and J ends were trimmed by 5 bases and 10 bases, with 16 bases remaining between them. From germline, CDR1 is SGHNT and CDR2 YYREEE (reference sequence). The CDR3 loop spans 14 amino acids.

This clone was seen a few times. The V call is TRBV28, the J call TRBJ1-4, with TRBD1 matching 10 bases. The V and J ends lost 5 bases and 11 bases, in that order; junction bases with no gene match: 14. The CDR3 is 16 amino acids. CDR1 MDHEN and CDR2 SYDVKM come from the germline V gene. The CDR3 loop reads CASSPLPRDRGPKLFF. For the CDR3, the DNA is TGTGCCAGCAGTCCATTGCCTAGGGACAGGGGACCGAAACTGTTTTTT.

The rearrangement uses TRBV5-1 and TRBJ2-5, with a weak D call TRBD2 (6 bases). V was trimmed by 0 bases and J by 3 bases, leaving 9 bases between them. The CDR3 extends over 14 amino acids. Germline CDR1 is SGHRS and CDR2 is YFSETQ. CDR3 in DNA: TGCGCCAGCAGCTTGGTTGTAGCGGAAGAGACCCAGTACTTC. Encoded protein: CASSLVVAEETQYF.

The rearrangement uses TRBV6-6 and TRBJ1-5; a weak D match, TRBD1 (5 bases). CDR3 length equals 15 residues. The V gene lost 6 bases and the J gene lost 2 bases, with 14 bases spanning the gap. The germline V gene has CDR1 MNHNY and CDR2 SVGAGI (reference sequence). In nucleotides, the CDR3 is TGTGCCAGCAGGGGCGGGGACTACGGCAATCAGCCCCAGCATTTT. Its translation: CASRGGDYGNQPQHF.

The chain employs TRBV12-5 and TRBJ1-1; the match to TRBD1 covers 9 bases. Unmatched junction bases numbered 0, after V lost 4 bases and J lost 3 bases. Germline-derived CDR1 and CDR2 are LGHNT and FRNRAP. The CDR3 covers 13 residues. The CDR3 spells CASGWDRDTEAFF. Here the CDR3 DNA reads TGTGCTAGTGGTTGGGACAGGGACACTGAAGCTTTCTTT.

This chain connects TRBV7-2 to TRBJ1-5; 7 bases line up with TRBD1. With V trimmed by 0 bases and J by 15 bases, 11 bases remained unmatched. CDR3 size: 14 residues. Germline CDR1 and CDR2: SGHTA and FQGNSA. CDR3 nucleotides: TGTGCCAGCAGCTTAGCTGTGGGGGACAGTATTATGCATTTT. Amino acid sequence: CASSLAVGDSIMHF.

The CDR3 nucleotides read TGTGCCAGTAGTCCAAATCGGTGGACTAGCGGTTCTTACGAGCAGTACTTC. This gives the protein CASSPNRWTSGSYEQYF. J is TRBJ2-7 and V is TRBV19; 10 bases are shared with TRBD2. CDR1 LNHDA and CDR2 SQIVND come from the germline V gene (reference sequence). The length of the CDR3 is 17 residues. V lost 5 bases to trimming and J lost 4 bases; unmatched junction nucleotides: 14.

CDR3 sequence (DNA): TGTGCCAGTAGTATAGGCAACCCTGCACTTAACTATGGCTACACCTTC. Its protein is CASSIGNPALNYGYTF. This sequence joins TRBV19 and TRBJ1-2; D is undetermined. Germline V gives CDR1 LNHDA, CDR2 SQIVND (reference sequence). The CDR3 runs to 16 residues. The V end was cut by 1 base, the J end by 1 base, with 13 bases between.

CDR3 sequence: CASSWGQGMNTEAFF. The CDR3 region has the DNA TGTGCCAGCAGTTGGGGGCAGGGAATGAACACTGAAGCTTTCTTT. The rearrangement links TRBV28 to TRBJ1-1, with D tentatively TRBD1 (6 bases). The CDR3 extends over 15 amino acids. CDR1 MDHEN and CDR2 SYDVKM come from the germline V gene. V dropped 4 bases and J dropped 0 bases, with 12 bases sitting between them.

The gene calls are TRBV6-5 and TRBJ1-1, with 8 bases that match TRBD1. Germline V CDR1 and CDR2: MNHEY, SVGAGI. The CDR3 totals 11 residues. V gave up 9 bases and J gave up 7 bases; unmatched junction bases: 4. CDR3 in amino acids: CASGQGYEAFF. CDR3 nucleotides: TGTGCCAGTGGACAGGGATATGAAGCTTTCTTT.

The V call is TRBV28, the J call TRBJ1-2; D possibly corresponds to TRBD1 (6 bases). The CDR3 is 14 residues long. Germline-derived CDR1 and CDR2 are MDHEN and SYDVKM. V gave up 9 bases and J gave up 5 bases, with 19 bases separating them. CDR3 sequence: CASGGTGPLYGYTF. In DNA, the CDR3 is TGTGCCAGTGGAGGTACAGGGCCCTTGTATGGCTACACCTTC.

This clone was seen more than once but under ten times. The genes are TRBV6-6 and TRBJ2-5; 8 bases map to TRBD1. The CDR3 has 16 amino acids. CDR1 is MNHNY and CDR2 is SVGAGI in the germline V gene (reference sequence). Trimming at V came to 4 bases and at J to 4 bases, leaving 11 bases not matched to a gene. As DNA, the CDR3 is TGTGCCAGCAGTTCGACAGGGGTTGATAGTGGAGAGACCCAGTACTTC. Its translation: CASSSTGVDSGETQYF.

The chain is built from TRBV12-3 or TRBV12-4 and TRBJ2-7, with 7 bases aligning to TRBD1. The CDR3 extends over 12 amino acids. The V gene end was trimmed by 5 bases and the J gene end by 5 bases; junction bases not matched to a gene: 3. CDR3 protein: CASSRTGDEQYF. CDR3 sequence (DNA): TGTGCCAGCAGTCGAACAGGGGACGAGCAGTACTTC.